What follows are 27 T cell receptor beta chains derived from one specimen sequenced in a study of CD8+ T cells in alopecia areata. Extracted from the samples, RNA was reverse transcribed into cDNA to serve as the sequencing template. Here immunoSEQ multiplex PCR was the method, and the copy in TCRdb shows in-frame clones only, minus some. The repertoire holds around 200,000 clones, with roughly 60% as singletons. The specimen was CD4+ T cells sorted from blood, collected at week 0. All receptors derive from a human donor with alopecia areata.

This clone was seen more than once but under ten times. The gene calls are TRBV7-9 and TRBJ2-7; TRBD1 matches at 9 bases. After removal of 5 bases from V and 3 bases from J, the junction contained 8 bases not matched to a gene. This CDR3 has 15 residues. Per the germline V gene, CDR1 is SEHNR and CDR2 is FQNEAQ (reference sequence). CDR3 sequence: CASSLKGTGNYEQYF. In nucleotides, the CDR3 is TGTGCCAGCAGCCTTAAAGGGACAGGGAACTACGAGCAGTACTTC.

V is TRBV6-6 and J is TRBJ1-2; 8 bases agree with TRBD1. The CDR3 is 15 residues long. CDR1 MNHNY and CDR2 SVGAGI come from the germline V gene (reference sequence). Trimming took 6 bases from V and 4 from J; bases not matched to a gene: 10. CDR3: CASRFDQGARYGYTF. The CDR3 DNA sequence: TGTGCCAGCAGATTTGATCAGGGGGCCCGCTATGGCTACACCTTC.

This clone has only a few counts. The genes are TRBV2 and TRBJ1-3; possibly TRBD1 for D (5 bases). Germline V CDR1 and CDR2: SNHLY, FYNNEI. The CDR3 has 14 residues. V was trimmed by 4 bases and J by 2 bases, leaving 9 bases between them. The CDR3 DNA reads TGTGCCAGCAGTGCTCGGACACCTGGAAACACCATATATTTT. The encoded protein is CASSARTPGNTIYF.

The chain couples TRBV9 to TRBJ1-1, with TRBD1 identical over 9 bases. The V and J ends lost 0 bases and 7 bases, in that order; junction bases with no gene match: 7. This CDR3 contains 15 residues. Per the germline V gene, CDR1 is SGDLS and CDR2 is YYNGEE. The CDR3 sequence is CASSVATGGIGEAFF. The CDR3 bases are TGTGCCAGCAGCGTAGCTACAGGGGGCATTGGTGAAGCTTTCTTT.

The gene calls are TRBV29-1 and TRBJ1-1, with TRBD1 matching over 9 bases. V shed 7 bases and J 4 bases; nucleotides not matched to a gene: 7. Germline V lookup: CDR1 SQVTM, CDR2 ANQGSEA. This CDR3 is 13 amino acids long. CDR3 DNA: TGCAGCGCCCAGACAGGGGGAAGCACTGAAGCTTTCTTT. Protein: CSAQTGGSTEAFF.

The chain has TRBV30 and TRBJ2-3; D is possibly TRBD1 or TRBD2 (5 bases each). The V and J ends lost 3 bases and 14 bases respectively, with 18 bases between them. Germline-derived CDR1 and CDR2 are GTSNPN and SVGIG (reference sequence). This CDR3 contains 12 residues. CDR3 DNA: TGTGCCTGGAGCCACTCCGGGACCGGTTTGTATTTT. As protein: CAWSHSGTGLYF.

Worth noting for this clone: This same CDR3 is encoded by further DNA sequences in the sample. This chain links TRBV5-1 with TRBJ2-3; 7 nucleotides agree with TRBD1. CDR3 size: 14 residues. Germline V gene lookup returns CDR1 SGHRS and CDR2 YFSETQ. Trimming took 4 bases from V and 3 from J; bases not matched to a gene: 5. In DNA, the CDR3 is TGCGCCAGCAGCCCTGGGACAGAGACAGATACGCAGTATTTT. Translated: CASSPGTETDTQYF. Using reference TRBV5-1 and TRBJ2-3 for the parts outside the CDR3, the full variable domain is KAGVTQTPRYLIKTRGQQVTLSCSPISGHRSVSWYQQTPGQGLQFLFEYFSETQRNKGNFPGRFSGRQFSNSRSEMNVSTLELGDSALYLCASSPGTETDTQYFGPGTRLTVL.

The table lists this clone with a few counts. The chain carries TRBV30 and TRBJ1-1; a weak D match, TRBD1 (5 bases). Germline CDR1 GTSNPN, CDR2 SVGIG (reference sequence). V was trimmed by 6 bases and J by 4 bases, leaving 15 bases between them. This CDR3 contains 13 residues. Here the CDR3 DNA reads TGTGCCTGTAATAGTATGGGGGTCACTGAAGCTTTCTTT. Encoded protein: CACNSMGVTEAFF.

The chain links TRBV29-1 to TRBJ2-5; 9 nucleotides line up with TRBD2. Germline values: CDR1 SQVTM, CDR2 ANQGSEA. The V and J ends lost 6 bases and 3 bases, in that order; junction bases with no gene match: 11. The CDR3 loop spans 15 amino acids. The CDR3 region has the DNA TGCAGCGTCGCCCTCGAGACTAGCGGCAAAGAGACCCAGTACTTC. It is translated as CSVALETSGKETQYF.

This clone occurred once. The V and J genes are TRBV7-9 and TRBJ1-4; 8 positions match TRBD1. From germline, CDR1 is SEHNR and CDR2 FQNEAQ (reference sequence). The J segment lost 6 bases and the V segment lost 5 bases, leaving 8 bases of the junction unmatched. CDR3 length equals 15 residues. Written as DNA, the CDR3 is TGTGCCAGCAGCCAAGAGGGACAGGCCTATGAAAAACTGTTTTTT. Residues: CASSQEGQAYEKLFF. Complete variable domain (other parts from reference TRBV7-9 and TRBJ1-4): DTGVSQNPRHKITKRGQNVTFRCDPISEHNRLYWYRQTLGQGPEFLTYFQNEAQLEKSRLLSDRFSAERPKGSFSTLEIQRTEQGDSAMYLCASSQEGQAYEKLFFGSGTQLSVL.

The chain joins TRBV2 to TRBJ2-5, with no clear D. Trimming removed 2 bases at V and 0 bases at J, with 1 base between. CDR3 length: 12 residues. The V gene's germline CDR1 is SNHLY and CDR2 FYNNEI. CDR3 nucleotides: TGTGCCAGCAGTGAAAACCAAGAGACCCAGTACTTC. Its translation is CASSENQETQYF. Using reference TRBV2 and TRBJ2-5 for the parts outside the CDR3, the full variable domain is EPEVTQTPSHQVTQMGQEVILRCVPISNHLYFYWYRQILGQKVEFLVSFYNNEISEKSEIFDDQFSVERPDGSNFTLKIRSTKLEDSAMYFCASSENQETQYFGPGTRLLVL.

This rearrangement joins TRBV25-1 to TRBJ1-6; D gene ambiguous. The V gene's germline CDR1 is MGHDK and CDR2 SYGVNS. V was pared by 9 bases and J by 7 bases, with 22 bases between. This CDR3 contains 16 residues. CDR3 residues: CASSEDGVLRNSPLHF. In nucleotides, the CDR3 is TGTGCCAGTTCAGAGGATGGGGTGTTGAGGAATTCACCCCTCCACTTT.

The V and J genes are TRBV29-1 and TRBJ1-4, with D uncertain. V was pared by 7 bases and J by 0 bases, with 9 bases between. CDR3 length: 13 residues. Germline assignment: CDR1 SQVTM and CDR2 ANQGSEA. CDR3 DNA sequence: TGCAGCGCGTTGGGTCCAACTAATGAAAAACTGTTTTTT. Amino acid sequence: CSALGPTNEKLFF. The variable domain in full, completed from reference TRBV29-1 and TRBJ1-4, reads SAVISQKPSRDICQRGTSLTIQCQVDSQVTMMFWYRQQPGQSLTLIATANQGSEATYESGFVIDKFPISRPNLTFSTLTVSNMSPEDSSIYLCSALGPTNEKLFFGSGTQLSVL.

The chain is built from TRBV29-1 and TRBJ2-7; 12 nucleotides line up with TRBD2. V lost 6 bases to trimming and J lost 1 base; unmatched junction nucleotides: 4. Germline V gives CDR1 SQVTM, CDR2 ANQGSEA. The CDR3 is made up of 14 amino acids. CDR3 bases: TGCAGCGTCTCTAGCGGGGGGGCTTCCTACGAGCAGTACTTC. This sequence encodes CSVSSGGASYEQYF.

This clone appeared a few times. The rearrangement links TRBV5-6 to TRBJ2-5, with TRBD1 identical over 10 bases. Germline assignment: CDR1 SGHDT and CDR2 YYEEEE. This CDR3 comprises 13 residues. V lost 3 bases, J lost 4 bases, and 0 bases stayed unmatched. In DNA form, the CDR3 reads TGTGCCAGCAGCTGGGACAGGGGAGAGACCCAGTACTTC. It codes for CASSWDRGETQYF.

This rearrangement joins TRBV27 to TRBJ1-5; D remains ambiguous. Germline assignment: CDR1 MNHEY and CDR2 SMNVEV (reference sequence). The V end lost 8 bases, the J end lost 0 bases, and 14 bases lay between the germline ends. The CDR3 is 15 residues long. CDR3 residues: CASSQGLNSNQPQHF. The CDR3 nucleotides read TGTGCCAGCTCCCAAGGCCTTAATAGCAATCAGCCCCAGCATTTT.

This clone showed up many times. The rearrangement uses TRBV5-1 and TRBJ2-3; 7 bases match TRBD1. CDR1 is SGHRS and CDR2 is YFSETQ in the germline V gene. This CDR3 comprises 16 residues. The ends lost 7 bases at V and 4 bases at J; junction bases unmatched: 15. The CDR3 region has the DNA TGCGCCAGCGAAAGACAGGGAAATTCAGTTGCAGATACGCAGTATTTT. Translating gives CASERQGNSVADTQYF.

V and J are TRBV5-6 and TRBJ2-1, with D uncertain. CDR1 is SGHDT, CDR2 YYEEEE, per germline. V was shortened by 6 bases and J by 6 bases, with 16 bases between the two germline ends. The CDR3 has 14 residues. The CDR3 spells CASTPDGSGNEQFF. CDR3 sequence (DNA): TGTGCCAGCACTCCGGATGGCTCTGGCAATGAGCAGTTCTTC. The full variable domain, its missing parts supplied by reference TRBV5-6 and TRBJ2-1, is DAGVTQSPTHLIKTRGQQVTLRCSPKSGHDTVSWYQQALGQGPQFIFQYYEEEERQRGNFPDRFSGHQFPNYSSELNVNALLLGDSALYLCASTPDGSGNEQFFGPGTRLTVL.

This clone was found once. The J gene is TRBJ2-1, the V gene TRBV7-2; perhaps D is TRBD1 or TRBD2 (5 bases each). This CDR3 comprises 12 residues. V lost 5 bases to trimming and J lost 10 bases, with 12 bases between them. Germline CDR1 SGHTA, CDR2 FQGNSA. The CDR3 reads CASSRGAREQFF. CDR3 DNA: TGTGCCAGCAGCCGAGGGGCTCGGGAGCAGTTCTTC.

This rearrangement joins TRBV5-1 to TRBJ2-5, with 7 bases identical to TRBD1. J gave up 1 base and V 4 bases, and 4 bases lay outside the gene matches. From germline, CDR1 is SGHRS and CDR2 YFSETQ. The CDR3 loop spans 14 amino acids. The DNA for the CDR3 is TGCGCCAGCAGCCCCGGACAGGCCCAAGAGACCCAGTACTTC. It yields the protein CASSPGQAQETQYF.

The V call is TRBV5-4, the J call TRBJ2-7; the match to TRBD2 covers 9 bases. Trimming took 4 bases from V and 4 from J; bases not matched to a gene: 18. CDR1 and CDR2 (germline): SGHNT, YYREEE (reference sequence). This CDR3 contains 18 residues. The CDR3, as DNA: TGTGCCAGCAGCGGTGGCCGAGCGGGGGGACCTGGGTTGTACGAGCAGTACTTC. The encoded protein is CASSGGRAGGPGLYEQYF.

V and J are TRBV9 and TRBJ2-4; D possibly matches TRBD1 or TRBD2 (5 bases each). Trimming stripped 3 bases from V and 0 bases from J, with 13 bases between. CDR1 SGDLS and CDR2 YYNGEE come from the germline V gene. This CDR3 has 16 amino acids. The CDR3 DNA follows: TGTGCCAGCAGCGCCGGGACCTTACTAGCCAAAAACATTCAGTACTTC. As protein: CASSAGTLLAKNIQYF.

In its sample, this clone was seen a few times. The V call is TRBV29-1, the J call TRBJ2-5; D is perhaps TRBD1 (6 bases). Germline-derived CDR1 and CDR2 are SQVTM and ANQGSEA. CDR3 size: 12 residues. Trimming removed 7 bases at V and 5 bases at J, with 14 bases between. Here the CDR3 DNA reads TGCAGCGCGCTGACAGGAAGGGAGACCCAGTACTTC. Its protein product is CSALTGRETQYF.

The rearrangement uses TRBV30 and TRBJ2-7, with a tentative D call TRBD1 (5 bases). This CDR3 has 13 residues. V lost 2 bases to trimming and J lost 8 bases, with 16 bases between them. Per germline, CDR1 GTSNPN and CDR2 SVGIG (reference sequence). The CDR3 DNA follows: TGTGCCTGGAGTCCGGACATCTCCGGACAGCAGTACTTC. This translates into CAWSPDISGQQYF.

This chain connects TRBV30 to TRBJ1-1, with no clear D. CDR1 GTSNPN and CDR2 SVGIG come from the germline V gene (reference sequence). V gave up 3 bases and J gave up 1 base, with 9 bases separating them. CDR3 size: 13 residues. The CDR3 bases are TGTGCCTGGAGGCTTCAGACGAACACTGAAGCTTTCTTT. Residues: CAWRLQTNTEAFF.

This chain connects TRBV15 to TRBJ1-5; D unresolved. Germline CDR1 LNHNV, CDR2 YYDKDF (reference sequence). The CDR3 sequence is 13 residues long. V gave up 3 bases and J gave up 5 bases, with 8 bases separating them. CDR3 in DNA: TGTGCCACCAGCAGCGGGCAGGATCAGCCCCAGCATTTT. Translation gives CATSSGQDQPQHF.

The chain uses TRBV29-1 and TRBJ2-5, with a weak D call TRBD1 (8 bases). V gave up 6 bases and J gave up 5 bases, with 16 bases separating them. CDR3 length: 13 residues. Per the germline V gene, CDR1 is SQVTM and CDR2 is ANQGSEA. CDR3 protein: CSVRRGTGETQYF. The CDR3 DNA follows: TGCAGCGTCAGGCGGGGGACAGGCGAGACCCAGTACTTC.